The rows below give T cell receptor beta chains drawn from one sample of a study of CD8 T cells in ankylosing spondylitis. TCRdb used MiXCR to reprocess the 5' RACE reads, holding one entry per CDR3 protein. The sample records around 100,000 distinct CDR3 sequences, approximately 25% being singletons. Sequenced input: synovial fluid, either unsorted or a sorted T cell fraction (not recorded which). These receptors came from a male donor with ankylosing spondylitis. CDR3s include the opening cysteine and the closing phenylalanine or tryptophan. The order of the fields is CDR3 protein, V gene, J gene.

CATSEGSGGSTYNEQFF,TRBV24-1,TRBJ2-1
CASSTIPGSNTGELFF,TRBV5-1,TRBJ2-2
CSGVRDRVTDTQYF,TRBV29-1,TRBJ2-3
CASSRRDGLMNTEAFF,TRBV7-9,TRBJ1-1
CASSSLGHTEAFF,TRBV5-1,TRBJ1-1
CASSSDRLYEQYF,TRBV5-1,TRBJ2-7
CATALVGTGELFF,TRBV10-2,TRBJ2-2
CASSDGQGNTIYF,TRBV18,TRBJ1-3
CATSDSGGTQPQHF,TRBV24-1,TRBJ1-5
CASSSYTGTATTSTDTQYF,TRBV5-1,TRBJ2-3
CASSPGQGGGELFF,TRBV6-2/TRBV6-3,TRBJ2-2
CASREGDRDTEAFF,TRBV27,TRBJ1-1
CASSPRADLAKNIQYF,TRBV12-3/TRBV12-4,TRBJ2-4
CASSLGTSFTGELFF,TRBV11-3,TRBJ2-2
CASSPGTGGETQYF,TRBV18,TRBJ2-5
CSAGEGRTEAFF,TRBV29-1,TRBJ1-1
CASSRTGTGGSNTEAFF,TRBV4-1,TRBJ1-1
CASSQDLLNTEAFF,TRBV4-1,TRBJ1-1
CATSDIGGDEQYF,TRBV24-1,TRBJ2-7
CAWSVGDQMAFF,TRBV30,TRBJ1-1
CASSQSGFQYF,TRBV4-2,TRBJ2-7
CASSLGGAYYGYTF,TRBV12-3/TRBV12-4,TRBJ1-2
CASSEGAGRLNEQFF,TRBV2,TRBJ2-1
CASSLGQAKGEKLFF,TRBV5-1,TRBJ1-4
CASSPGAGASYEQYF,TRBV19,TRBJ2-7
CASSEYTSNTEAFF,TRBV2,TRBJ1-1